Shown below are 26 T cell receptor beta chains from a single sample sequenced in a study of OX40 agonist ivuxolimab in advanced cancers. The repertoire was sequenced with immunoSEQ multiplex PCR; TCRdb's copy has only in-frame clones and lacks some. The repertoire holds about 59,000 clones, with less than 90% as singletons. Sample: CD4+ or CD8+ T cells sorted from blood, taken in a trial of the OX40 agonist ivuxolimab. The receptors stem from an adult with an advanced solid tumor such as melanoma, head and neck, liver or kidney cancer.

V is TRBV6-5 and J is TRBJ1-4; 7 positions match TRBD1. The CDR3 sequence is 15 residues long. Germline assignment: CDR1 MNHEY and CDR2 SVGAGI. Trimming took 8 bases from V and 8 from J; bases not matched to a gene: 14. CDR3 DNA: TGTGCCAGCGGAGGGGAGGGGGCAGGTAGGGAAAAACTGTTTTTT. It yields the protein CASGGEGAGREKLFF.

This rearrangement joins TRBV5-8 to TRBJ2-1; 7 bases align to TRBD2. The CDR3 has 15 amino acids. J lost 2 bases, V lost 0 bases, and 2 bases had no gene match. Germline loops: CDR1 SGHTS, CDR2 YDEGEE. This CDR3 is CASSLELAPYNEQFF. The CDR3 region has the DNA TGTGCCAGCAGCTTGGAACTAGCGCCCTACAATGAGCAGTTCTTC.

This clone was detected only once. The V gene is TRBV29-1, the J gene TRBJ1-1, with D perhaps matching TRBD1 (5 bases). From germline, CDR1 is SQVTM and CDR2 ANQGSEA. V shed 6 bases and J shed 5 bases, with 13 bases lying between them. The CDR3 consists of 12 residues. CDR3 nucleotides: TGCAGCGTCGTGGGGGGGGGAACTGAAGCTTTCTTT. This sequence encodes CSVVGGGTEAFF.

The chain carries TRBV27 and TRBJ1-2; a possible D gene is TRBD1 (5 bases). The CDR3 length is 11 residues. The ends were cut back, 5 bases at V and 7 bases at J, with 8 bases in the middle. The germline gives CDR1 MNHEY, CDR2 SMNVEV (reference sequence). The DNA for the CDR3 is TGTGCCAGCAGTACTGGGGGTGGCTACACCTTC. It encodes CASSTGGGYTF.

This clone was observed a single time. The chain joins TRBV2 to TRBJ1-2, with D perhaps matching TRBD1 (5 bases). CDR1 is SNHLY and CDR2 is FYNNEI in the germline V gene. V gave up 3 bases and J gave up 5 bases, with 13 bases separating them. The CDR3 is 14 amino acids. The CDR3 bases are TGTGCCAGCAGTGAGACAGTCCAATCTTATGGCTACACCTTC. Amino acid sequence: CASSETVQSYGYTF.

This sequence joins TRBV7-9 and TRBJ1-3; unclear D gene. Deletions cut 1 base from V and 5 bases from J, with 0 bases between. Looked up from germline, CDR1 is SEHNR and CDR2 is FQNEAQ (reference sequence). The CDR3 covers 11 residues. For the CDR3, the DNA is TGTGCCAGCAGCTTAGGAAACACCATATATTTT. This encodes CASSLGNTIYF.

The chain employs TRBV7-2 and TRBJ1-5; D is unresolved. V dropped 1 base and J dropped 1 base, with 2 bases sitting between them. The CDR3 consists of 13 residues. Looked up from germline, CDR1 is SGHTA and CDR2 is FQGNSA. CDR3 in amino acids: CASSLESNQPQHF. CDR3 bases: TGTGCCAGCAGCTTAGAGAGCAATCAGCCCCAGCATTTT.

The count of this clone is one. The V and J genes are TRBV6-1 and TRBJ2-5, with TRBD1 matching 10 bases. Per the germline V gene, CDR1 is MNHNS and CDR2 is SASEGT. The CDR3 consists of 15 residues. V lost 3 bases to trimming and J lost 5 bases; unmatched junction nucleotides: 6. The CDR3 DNA reads as TGTGCCAGCAGTGACCTTGGGACAGGGGACGAGACCCAGTACTTC. Translating it yields CASSDLGTGDETQYF.

This clone was seen only once. This chain joins TRBV9 and TRBJ2-3, with 10 bases fitting TRBD2. Trimming removed 3 bases from V and 5 bases from J; junction bases left unmatched: 6. The CDR3 sequence is 15 residues long. Per germline, CDR1 SGDLS and CDR2 YYNGEE. CDR3 amino acids: CASSAGTSAGDTQYF. The CDR3 DNA sequence: TGTGCCAGCAGCGCCGGGACTAGCGCGGGAGATACGCAGTATTTT.

The CDR3 coding sequence is TGTGCCAGCAGCGTAGGAGGAGCGGGGGTCCCCTACGAGCAGTACTTC. Translation gives CASSVGGAGVPYEQYF. The rearrangement joins TRBV9 to TRBJ2-7; TRBD2 matches 8 bases. This CDR3 spans 16 amino acids. V was clipped by 0 bases and J by 2 bases; unmatched bases: 7. The germline gives CDR1 SGDLS, CDR2 YYNGEE.

The chain employs TRBV28 and TRBJ1-1; tentatively, D is TRBD1 (5 bases). Germline V gene lookup returns CDR1 MDHEN and CDR2 SYDVKM. The ends were cut back, 4 bases at V and 1 base at J, with 16 bases in the middle. The CDR3 spans 16 residues. The CDR3 DNA sequence: TGTGCCAGCAGTTCAAACGACAGTCCTAAGAACACTGAAGCTTTCTTT. As protein: CASSSNDSPKNTEAFF.

This chain connects TRBV18 to TRBJ1-1; TRBD1 might be the D (5 bases). CDR1 and CDR2 (germline): KGHSH, LQKENI. Trimming cost V 6 bases and J 0 bases, with 14 bases left between them. This CDR3 is 15 amino acids long. The CDR3 protein is CASSRVDRMNTEAFF. CDR3 sequence (DNA): TGTGCCAGCTCCCGCGTTGACAGAATGAACACTGAAGCTTTCTTT.

The V call is TRBV10-3, the J call TRBJ2-2; D is ambiguous. Per the germline V gene, CDR1 is ENHRY and CDR2 is SYGVKD. The V and J ends lost 6 bases and 2 bases respectively, with 1 base between them. The length of the CDR3 is 11 residues. The CDR3 DNA reads as TGTGCCATCAGCAACACCGGGGAGCTGTTTTTT. Translation: CAISNTGELFF.

This clone was counted only a few times. The chain couples TRBV19 to TRBJ2-1, with TRBD2 matching 10 bases. The CDR3 loop spans 15 amino acids. Germline V gives CDR1 LNHDA, CDR2 SQIVND (reference sequence). V lost 5 bases to trimming and J lost 3 bases; unmatched junction nucleotides: 4. The chain's CDR3 is CASSETSGVYNEQFF. Here the CDR3 DNA reads TGTGCCAGTAGTGAAACTAGCGGGGTCTACAATGAGCAGTTCTTC.

This clone appeared a single time. This sequence joins TRBV6-5 and TRBJ2-1; TRBD2 might be the D (6 bases). This CDR3 contains 14 residues. Germline assignment: CDR1 MNHEY and CDR2 SVGAGI. V was cut by 8 bases and J by 0 bases, with 11 bases left in between. CDR3 region: CASRDFPSYNEQFF. Here the CDR3 DNA reads TGTGCCAGCCGGGACTTTCCCTCCTACAATGAGCAGTTCTTC.

The CDR3 DNA reads TGTGCCAGCAGTTACTCCGGTTCACCCCTCCACTTT. It translates to CASSYSGSPLHF. The gene calls are TRBV6-5 and TRBJ1-6; no firm D call. This CDR3 contains 12 residues. The V end lost 0 bases, the J end lost 9 bases, and 3 bases lay between the germline ends. Germline V CDR1 and CDR2: MNHEY, SVGAGI.

This rearrangement joins TRBV11-2 to TRBJ2-5; no definite D call. Germline loops: CDR1 SGHAT, CDR2 FQNNGV. The CDR3 runs to 14 residues. The germline V and J ends were trimmed by 5 bases and 4 bases, with 14 bases remaining between them. CDR3 sequence reads: CASSPTTNGETQYF. CDR3 in DNA: TGTGCCAGCAGCCCGACCACTAACGGAGAGACCCAGTACTTC.

The chain uses TRBV4-3 and TRBJ1-5, with 7 nucleotides matching TRBD1. The CDR3 sequence is 21 residues long. Germline loops: CDR1 LGHNA, CDR2 YSLEER. The trim removed 0 bases at V and 6 bases at J, leaving 23 bases unmatched. This chain's CDR3 is CASSQDDRASGLRLNIQPQHF. The CDR3, as DNA: TGCGCCAGCAGCCAAGATGACAGGGCAAGTGGGTTGAGGCTGAATATTCAGCCCCAGCATTTT.

The CDR3 reads CASSEENNEKLFF. DNA for the CDR3: TGCGCCAGCAGTGAAGAGAATAATGAAAAACTGTTTTTT. The chain links TRBV10-2 to TRBJ1-4; D remains unclear. V gave up 3 bases and J gave up 4 bases, with 6 bases separating them. CDR1 WSHSY and CDR2 SAAADI come from the germline V gene. The CDR3 spans 13 residues.

The CDR3 sequence is CASSATSGGVYSYEQYF. The CDR3 nucleotides are TGTGCCAGCAGCGCGACTAGCGGGGGTGTTTATTCCTACGAGCAGTACTTC. This chain links TRBV9 with TRBJ2-7; TRBD2 matches 12 bases. Germline CDR1 SGDLS, CDR2 YYNGEE. The CDR3 is made up of 17 amino acids. J gave up 1 base and V 3 bases, and 8 bases lay outside the gene matches.

The V and J genes are TRBV19 and TRBJ1-4; D is uncertain. V lost 4 bases and J 5 bases, leaving 14 bases between the germline ends. Germline CDR1 is LNHDA and CDR2 is SQIVND (reference sequence). This CDR3 is 15 amino acids long. The CDR3 reads CASSRSFRLNEKLFF. CDR3 in DNA: TGTGCCAGTAGTAGGAGTTTTCGATTAAATGAAAAACTGTTTTTT.

The chain links TRBV5-6 to TRBJ2-3; a weak D match, TRBD2 (5 bases). Trimming cost V 0 bases and J 0 bases, with 11 bases left between them. The CDR3 runs to 16 residues. Germline assignment: CDR1 SGHDT and CDR2 YYEEEE. The CDR3 sequence is CASSLGTGSSTDTQYF. The CDR3 coding sequence is TGTGCCAGCAGCTTGGGGACGGGGTCTAGCACAGATACGCAGTATTTT.

This sequence joins TRBV27 and TRBJ1-2; D is unresolved. CDR1 is MNHEY and CDR2 is SMNVEV in the germline V gene (reference sequence). Between the trimmed V and J ends, which lost 5 bases and 4 bases, there was a span of 17 bases. The CDR3 consists of 15 residues. The CDR3 here is CASSTFFENAYGYTF. CDR3 bases: TGTGCCAGCAGTACTTTCTTCGAGAACGCCTATGGCTACACCTTC.

V and J are TRBV10-1 and TRBJ2-2; 9 bases are a match to TRBD1. Germline-derived CDR1 and CDR2 are WNHNN and SYGVQD (reference sequence). After removal of 0 bases from V and 7 bases from J, the junction contained 3 bases not matched to a gene. This CDR3 is built from 15 residues. The CDR3 is CASSESTGGSGELFF. CDR3 nucleotides: TGCGCCAGCAGTGAGTCGACAGGGGGGAGCGGGGAGCTGTTTTTT.

V and J are TRBV18 and TRBJ1-5, with 7 bases fitting TRBD1. From germline, CDR1 is KGHSH and CDR2 LQKENI. The CDR3 totals 14 residues. Trimming at V came to 3 bases and at J to 6 bases, leaving 5 bases not matched to a gene. CDR3 region: CASSPQGEGQPQHF. The CDR3 bases are TGTGCCAGCTCACCGCAGGGGGAAGGTCAGCCCCAGCATTTT. Full variable domain (missing parts from reference TRBV18 and TRBJ1-5): NAGVMQNPRHLVRRRGQEARLRCSPMKGHSHVYWYRQLPEEGLKFMVYLQKENIIDESGMPKERFSAEFPKEGPSILRIQQVVRGDSAAYFCASSPQGEGQPQHFGDGTRLSIL.

V usage is TRBV5-6 and J usage is TRBJ2-7; 8 nucleotides agree with TRBD1. Germline lookup yields CDR1 SGHDT and CDR2 YYEEEE. Unmatched junction bases numbered 4, after V lost 0 bases and J lost 5 bases. The CDR3 extends over 14 amino acids. The CDR3 sequence: CASSLETGVNEQYF. In DNA, the CDR3 is TGTGCCAGCAGCTTGGAGACAGGGGTGAACGAGCAGTACTTC.